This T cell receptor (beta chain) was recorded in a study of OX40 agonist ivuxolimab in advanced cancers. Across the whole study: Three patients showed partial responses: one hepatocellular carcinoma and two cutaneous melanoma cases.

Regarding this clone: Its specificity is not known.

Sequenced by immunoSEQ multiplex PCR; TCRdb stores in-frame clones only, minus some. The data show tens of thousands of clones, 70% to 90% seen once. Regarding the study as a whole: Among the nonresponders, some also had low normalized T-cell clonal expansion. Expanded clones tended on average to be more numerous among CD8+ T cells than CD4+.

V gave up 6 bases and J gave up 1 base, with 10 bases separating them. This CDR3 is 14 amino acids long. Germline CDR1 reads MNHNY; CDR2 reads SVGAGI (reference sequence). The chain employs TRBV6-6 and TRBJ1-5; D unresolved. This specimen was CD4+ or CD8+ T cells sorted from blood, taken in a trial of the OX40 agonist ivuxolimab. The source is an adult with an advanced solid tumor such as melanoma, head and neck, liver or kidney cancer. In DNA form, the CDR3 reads TGTGCCAGCAGCCCTATGGAGAGCAATCAGCCCCAGCATTTT. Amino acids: CASSPMESNQPQHF.